The 27 T cell receptor beta chains below come from one sample, sequenced in a study of cytomegalovirus exposure and HLA in healthy donors. Clones were sequenced by immunoSEQ multiplex PCR, and TCRdb holds only the in-frame ones, with some missing. Among tens of thousands of clones, 95% to 98% were seen once, and the ten largest hold 1.5% to 2%. The specimen sequenced was PBMCs. Every receptor here comes from a woman aged 18-35 years in good health and CMV-seropositive.

The chain employs TRBV7-9 and TRBJ2-5, with D possibly matching TRBD1 (6 bases). V lost 8 bases and J 5 bases, leaving 21 bases between the germline ends. The CDR3 sequence is 15 residues long. Looked up from germline, CDR1 is SEHNR and CDR2 is FQNEAQ (reference sequence). In nucleotides, the CDR3 is TGTGCCAGCTTTCTTGGGGGCGCGGGCTGGGAGACCCAGTACTTC. Translated: CASFLGGAGWETQYF.

The V gene is TRBV19, the J gene TRBJ2-2; TRBD2 agrees at 11 bases. Looked up from germline, CDR1 is LNHDA and CDR2 is SQIVND (reference sequence). The CDR3 length is 16 residues. After removal of 6 bases from V and 5 bases from J, the junction contained 8 bases not matched to a gene. The CDR3, as DNA: TGTGCCAGTAGACTCCCGGGACTAGCGGAGACCGGGGAGCTGTTTTTT. The encoded protein is CASRLPGLAETGELFF.

CDR3 protein: CASSPTSGRTTGELFF. In DNA, the CDR3 is TGCGCCAGCAGCCCGACTAGCGGGAGGACCACCGGGGAGCTGTTTTTT. This chain joins TRBV5-1 and TRBJ2-2, with 13 nucleotides matching TRBD2. Germline loops: CDR1 SGHRS, CDR2 YFSETQ. After removal of 4 bases from V and 4 bases from J, the junction contained 4 bases not matched to a gene. CDR3 length: 16 amino acids. Full variable domain (remainder filled in from reference TRBV5-1 and TRBJ2-2): KAGVTQTPRYLIKTRGQQVTLSCSPISGHRSVSWYQQTPGQGLQFLFEYFSETQRNKGNFPGRFSGRQFSNSRSEMNVSTLELGDSALYLCASSPTSGRTTGELFFGEGSRLTVL.

The rearrangement joins TRBV6-1 to TRBJ2-7; 9 bases match TRBD1. Germline values: CDR1 MNHNS, CDR2 SASEGT. The CDR3 is 13 amino acids. Trimming at V came to 10 bases and at J to 10 bases, leaving 14 bases not matched to a gene. In nucleotides, the CDR3 is TGTGCCAACGGACAGGGGCCAGACCAAGACCAGTACTTC. Translating it yields CANGQGPDQDQYF.

The J gene is TRBJ1-5, the V gene TRBV5-1; D not resolved. The CDR3 runs to 14 residues. The germline V gene encodes CDR1 SGHRS and CDR2 YFSETQ. Trimming pared 0 bases from V and 6 bases from J, leaving 10 bases between. CDR3 sequence reads: CASSLDGVGQPQHF. For the CDR3, the DNA is TGCGCCAGCAGCTTGGACGGGGTTGGTCAGCCCCAGCATTTT. The full variable domain, rest sourced from reference TRBV5-1 and TRBJ1-5, is KAGVTQTPRYLIKTRGQQVTLSCSPISGHRSVSWYQQTPGQGLQFLFEYFSETQRNKGNFPGRFSGRQFSNSRSEMNVSTLELGDSALYLCASSLDGVGQPQHFGDGTRLSIL.

V is TRBV28 and J is TRBJ2-3; TRBD2 matches 13 bases. V gave up 6 bases and J gave up 1 base; unmatched junction bases: 16. CDR3 length: 20 residues. CDR1 is MDHEN and CDR2 is SYDVKM in the germline V gene. CDR3 DNA sequence: TGTGCCAGCAGCCGAGGACTAGCGGGAGTGTGGGGGAGGGGCACAGATACGCAGTATTTT. Its protein is CASSRGLAGVWGRGTDTQYF.

This chain uses TRBV28 with TRBJ2-1, with TRBD1 as a possible D gene (5 bases). V gave up 3 bases and J gave up 3 bases, with 12 bases separating them. This CDR3 spans 15 amino acids. Germline assignment: CDR1 MDHEN and CDR2 SYDVKM. In nucleotides, the CDR3 is TGTGCCAGCAGTTTTAGGGGTTGGGACTACAATGAGCAGTTCTTC. Protein sequence: CASSFRGWDYNEQFF.

The genes are TRBV7-9 and TRBJ2-5, with D tentatively TRBD2 (5 bases). This CDR3 spans 17 amino acids. Germline V lookup: CDR1 SEHNR, CDR2 FQNEAQ (reference sequence). Trimming took 1 base from V and 4 from J, leaving 19 bases between them. The CDR3 nucleotides read TGTGCCAGCAGCTTAGGGAGTTCGCAATTTGGGAGAGAGACCCAGTACTTC. The encoded protein is CASSLGSSQFGRETQYF.

The chain couples TRBV30 to TRBJ1-2; no firm D call. The V and J ends lost 4 bases and 0 bases respectively, with 3 bases between them. Germline-derived CDR1 and CDR2 are GTSNPN and SVGIG (reference sequence). CDR3 size: 11 residues. CDR3 DNA: TGTGCCTGGACAGCTAACTATGGCTACACCTTC. It is translated as CAWTANYGYTF.

The chain couples TRBV7-8 to TRBJ2-2, with 7 bases lining up with TRBD1. Germline CDR1 SGHVS, CDR2 FQNEAQ. The CDR3 spans 16 residues. The V and J ends lost 3 bases and 4 bases, in that order; junction bases with no gene match: 8. Written as DNA, the CDR3 is TGTGCCAGCAGCTTTGTGTGGGCAGGGGGCACCGGGGAGCTGTTTTTT. Its protein product is CASSFVWAGGTGELFF. Full variable domain (missing parts from reference TRBV7-8 and TRBJ2-2): GAGVSQSPRYKVAKRGQDVALRCDPISGHVSLFWYQQALGQGPEFLTYFQNEAQLDKSGLPSDRFFAERPEGSVSTLKIQRTQQEDSAVYLCASSFVWAGGTGELFFGEGSRLTVL.

The rearrangement links TRBV5-1 to TRBJ2-3; D gene uncertain. CDR3 length: 13 amino acids. Germline-derived CDR1 and CDR2 are SGHRS and YFSETQ. Trimming took off 1 base at V and 2 bases at J, with 5 bases between the two ends. The CDR3 coding sequence is TGCGCCAGCAGCTTGCGGTACACAGATACGCAGTATTTT. It encodes CASSLRYTDTQYF.

V usage is TRBV5-1 and J usage is TRBJ1-1; possibly TRBD1 for D (5 bases). Germline loops: CDR1 SGHRS, CDR2 YFSETQ. V was trimmed by 4 bases and J by 1 base, leaving 11 bases between them. CDR3 length: 14 residues. As DNA, the CDR3 is TGCGCCAGCAGCCGCGACAGAAAGAACACTGAAGCTTTCTTT. Translated: CASSRDRKNTEAFF.

V and J are TRBV27 and TRBJ2-3; TRBD2 matches 7 bases. The germline V gene encodes CDR1 MNHEY and CDR2 SMNVEV (reference sequence). With V trimmed by 5 bases and J by 5 bases, 10 bases remained unmatched. The CDR3 has 15 amino acids. The CDR3 here is CASSQRLASVDTQYF. The CDR3 DNA reads as TGTGCCAGCAGTCAAAGACTAGCTTCGGTAGATACGCAGTATTTT.

The chain is built from TRBV19 and TRBJ2-1, with a possible D match to TRBD2 (5 bases). CDR1 LNHDA and CDR2 SQIVND come from the germline V gene (reference sequence). V lost 3 bases and J lost 5, with 14 bases in between. This CDR3 comprises 15 residues. CDR3 DNA: TGTGCCAGTAGTATGACGGGATTTGGTAACAATGAGCAGTTCTTC. Translated: CASSMTGFGNNEQFF.

The chain combines TRBV11-3 with TRBJ2-3; a possible D gene is TRBD2 (6 bases). Trimming took off 3 bases at V and 1 base at J, with 11 bases between the two ends. The CDR3 runs 15 residues. Germline CDR1 is SGHNT and CDR2 is YENEEA. The CDR3 region is CASSFGSGGTDTQYF. The CDR3 bases are TGTGCCAGCAGCTTCGGGAGTGGGGGCACAGATACGCAGTATTTT.

The V call is TRBV28, the J call TRBJ1-1; the match to TRBD1 covers 7 bases. CDR1 and CDR2 (germline): MDHEN, SYDVKM. The ends lost 3 bases at V and 4 bases at J; junction bases unmatched: 8. The CDR3 totals 15 residues. CDR3 residues: CASSFLTGRRTEAFF. The DNA of the CDR3 is TGTGCCAGCAGTTTCCTGACAGGGAGACGCACTGAAGCTTTCTTT. Drawing the rest from reference TRBV28 and TRBJ1-1, the complete variable domain is DVKVTQSSRYLVKRTGEKVFLECVQDMDHENMFWYRQDPGLGLRLIYFSYDVKMKEKGDIPEGYSVSREKKERFSLILESASTNQTSMYLCASSFLTGRRTEAFFGQGTRLTVV.

Regarding this clone: At one boundary the junction diverges from the germline segment, which might be a read error. The J gene is TRBJ2-2, the V gene TRBV6-4, with 7 bases identical to TRBD1. CDR3 length: 14 residues. Germline V gene sequence: CDR1 MRHNA, CDR2 SNTAGT. In DNA, the CDR3 is TGTGCCAGCAGTTCGCAGGGGGACACCGGGGAGCCGTTTTTT. Translation gives CASSSQGDTGEPFF.

The rearrangement uses TRBV5-1 and TRBJ2-7, with TRBD2 matching 15 bases. V lost 3 bases and J lost 7; bases outside the gene matches: 5. Germline assignment: CDR1 SGHRS and CDR2 YFSETQ. The CDR3 is 15 amino acids. CDR3 bases: TGCGCCAGCAGCTCTCGGACTAGCGGGAGGGGGGAGCAGTACTTC. Amino acid sequence: CASSSRTSGRGEQYF.

V gene TRBV5-1 combines with J gene TRBJ2-7; a possible D gene is TRBD2 (6 bases). V lost 1 base and J 3 bases, leaving 17 bases between the germline ends. Germline values: CDR1 SGHRS, CDR2 YFSETQ. This CDR3 is built from 16 residues. This CDR3 reads CASSLITGQGGYEQYF. In DNA form, the CDR3 reads TGCGCCAGCAGCTTGATCACGGGTCAGGGAGGCTACGAGCAGTACTTC.

The gene calls are TRBV9 and TRBJ2-5, with 10 bases lining up with TRBD2. V dropped 4 bases and J dropped 5; count of bases not matched to a gene: 8. The CDR3 extends over 15 amino acids. Germline loops: CDR1 SGDLS, CDR2 YYNGEE. The CDR3 spells CASSPSGSNVETQYF. The CDR3 coding sequence is TGTGCCAGCAGCCCTAGCGGGAGTAATGTGGAGACCCAGTACTTC.

V and J are TRBV4-1 and TRBJ2-7; D remains ambiguous. The CDR3 length is 13 residues. Trimming left V 5 bases short and J 0 bases short, with 8 bases between. Germline CDR1 is MGHRA and CDR2 is YSYEKL. CDR3 in DNA: TGCGCCAGCAGCAATGCAGGCTCCTACGAGCAGTACTTC. As protein: CASSNAGSYEQYF.

This clone was seen a few times. Here the CDR3 reads CASSLSGYRDVAKNIQYF. CDR3 nucleotides: TGTGCCAGCAGTTTATCGGGTTACAGGGATGTCGCCAAAAACATTCAGTACTTC. The chain employs TRBV28 and TRBJ2-4, with TRBD1 as a possible D gene (6 bases). This CDR3 is built from 18 residues. Germline assignment: CDR1 MDHEN and CDR2 SYDVKM. Trimming shortened V by 1 base and J by 1 base, and 17 bases separated the two germline ends. Full variable domain (rest looked up from reference TRBV28 and TRBJ2-4): DVKVTQSSRYLVKRTGEKVFLECVQDMDHENMFWYRQDPGLGLRLIYFSYDVKMKEKGDIPEGYSVSREKKERFSLILESASTNQTSMYLCASSLSGYRDVAKNIQYFGAGTRLSVL.

The gene calls are TRBV5-4 and TRBJ1-2, with D possibly matching TRBD1 (6 bases). Germline CDR1 and CDR2: SGHNT and YYREEE (reference sequence). The CDR3 runs 13 residues. V was shortened by 3 bases and J by 5 bases, with 11 bases between the two germline ends. CDR3 nucleotides: TGTGCCAGCAGCTCCGGGGGGCCTTATGGCTACACCTTC. The encoded protein is CASSSGGPYGYTF.

This CDR3 reads CASSLDRGLEKLFF. The CDR3 DNA reads TGTGCCAGCAGCCTGGACAGGGGGCTTGAAAAACTGTTTTTT. V usage is TRBV5-4 and J usage is TRBJ1-4, with 11 bases fitting TRBD1. The CDR3 loop spans 14 amino acids. Per germline, CDR1 SGHNT and CDR2 YYREEE (reference sequence). Trimming removed 4 bases from V and 7 bases from J; junction bases left unmatched: 3.

The chain uses TRBV19 and TRBJ2-5, with D unclear. Germline values: CDR1 LNHDA, CDR2 SQIVND (reference sequence). V was shortened by 1 base and J by 0 bases, with 9 bases between the two germline ends. CDR3 size: 15 residues. The CDR3 spells CASSIGPTYQETQYF. In nucleotides, the CDR3 is TGTGCCAGTAGTATAGGCCCCACATACCAAGAGACCCAGTACTTC.

The CDR3 here is CAISRDRGFSGANVLTF. The CDR3 DNA is TGTGCCATCAGCCGGGACAGGGGGTTCTCTGGGGCCAACGTCCTGACTTTC. The chain joins TRBV10-3 to TRBJ2-6; 11 nucleotides align to TRBD1. Germline CDR1 ENHRY, CDR2 SYGVKD. This CDR3 has 17 residues. The junction had 4 bases not matched to a gene; V was cut back by 6 bases and J by 0 bases.

This chain uses TRBV28 with TRBJ1-5; 8 bases fit TRBD1. The junction had 9 bases not matched to a gene; V was cut back by 5 bases and J by 3 bases. This CDR3 spans 16 amino acids. Germline values: CDR1 MDHEN, CDR2 SYDVKM. CDR3 DNA sequence: TGTGCCAGCAGTGCCCGACAGGGGAGGAACAATCAGCCCCAGCATTTT. Translating gives CASSARQGRNNQPQHF.